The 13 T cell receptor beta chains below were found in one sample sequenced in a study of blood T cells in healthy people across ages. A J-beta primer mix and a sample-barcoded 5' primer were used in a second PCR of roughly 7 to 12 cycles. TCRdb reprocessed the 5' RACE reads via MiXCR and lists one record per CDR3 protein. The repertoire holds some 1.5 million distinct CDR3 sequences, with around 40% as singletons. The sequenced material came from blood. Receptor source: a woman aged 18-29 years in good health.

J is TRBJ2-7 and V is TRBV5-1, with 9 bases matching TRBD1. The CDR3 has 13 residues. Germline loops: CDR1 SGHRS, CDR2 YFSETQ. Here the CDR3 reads CASRRDRDNEQYF. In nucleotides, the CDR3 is TGCGCTAGCCGCCGGGACAGGGACAACGAGCAGTACTTC. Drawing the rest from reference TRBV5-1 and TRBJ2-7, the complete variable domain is KAGVTQTPRYLIKTRGQQVTLSCSPISGHRSVSWYQQTPGQGLQFLFEYFSETQRNKGNFPGRFSGRQFSNSRSEMNVSTLELGDSALYLCASRRDRDNEQYFGPGTRLTVT.

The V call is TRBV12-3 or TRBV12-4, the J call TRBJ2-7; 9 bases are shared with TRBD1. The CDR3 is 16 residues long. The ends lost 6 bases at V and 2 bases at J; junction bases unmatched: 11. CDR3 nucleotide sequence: TGTGCCAGCAGAAATACGGGGACAGGGTTCCCCTACGAGCAGTACTTC. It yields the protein CASRNTGTGFPYEQYF.

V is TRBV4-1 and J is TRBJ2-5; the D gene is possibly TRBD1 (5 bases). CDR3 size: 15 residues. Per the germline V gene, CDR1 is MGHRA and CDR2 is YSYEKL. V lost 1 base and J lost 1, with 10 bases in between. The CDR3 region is CASSQGPGLQETQYF. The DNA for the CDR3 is TGCGCCAGCAGCCAAGGTCCAGGGCTCCAAGAGACCCAGTACTTC.

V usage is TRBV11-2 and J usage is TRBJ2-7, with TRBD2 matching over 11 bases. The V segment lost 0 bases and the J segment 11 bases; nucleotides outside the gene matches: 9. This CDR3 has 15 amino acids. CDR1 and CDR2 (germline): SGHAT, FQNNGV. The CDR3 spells CASSLDPGTSGEKYF. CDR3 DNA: TGTGCCAGCAGCTTAGATCCCGGGACTAGCGGCGAAAAGTACTTC.

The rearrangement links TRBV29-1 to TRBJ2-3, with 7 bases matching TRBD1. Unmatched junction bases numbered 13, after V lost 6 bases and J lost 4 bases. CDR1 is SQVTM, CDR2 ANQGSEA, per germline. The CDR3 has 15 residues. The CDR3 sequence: CSVGGDRVIPDTQYF. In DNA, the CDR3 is TGCAGCGTCGGAGGAGACAGGGTAATACCAGATACGCAGTATTTT.

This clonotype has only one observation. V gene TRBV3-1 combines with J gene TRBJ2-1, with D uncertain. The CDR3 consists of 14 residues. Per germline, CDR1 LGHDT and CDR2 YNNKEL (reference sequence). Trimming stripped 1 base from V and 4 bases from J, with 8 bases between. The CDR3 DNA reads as TGTGCCAGCAGCCAAGTGTCAGTGTACAATGAGCAGTTCTTC. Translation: CASSQVSVYNEQFF.

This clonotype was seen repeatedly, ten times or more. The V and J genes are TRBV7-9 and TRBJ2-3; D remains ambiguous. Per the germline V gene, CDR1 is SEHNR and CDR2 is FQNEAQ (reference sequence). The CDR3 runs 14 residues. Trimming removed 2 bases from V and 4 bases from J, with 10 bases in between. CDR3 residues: CASSLSRVSDTQYF. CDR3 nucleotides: TGTGCCAGCAGCTTATCTAGGGTTTCAGATACGCAGTATTTT.

The CDR3 sequence is CASSSRGVVYNEQFF. CDR3 bases: TGTGCCAGCAGCTCCCGGGGGGTTGTTTACAATGAGCAGTTCTTC. This rearrangement joins TRBV7-2 to TRBJ2-1; 7 bases map to TRBD2. V gave up 4 bases and J gave up 4 bases; unmatched junction bases: 7. Germline CDR1 and CDR2: SGHTA and FQGNSA. The CDR3 is 15 residues long. Drawing the rest from reference TRBV7-2 and TRBJ2-1, the complete variable domain is GAGVSQSPSNKVTEKGKDVELRCDPISGHTALYWYRQSLGQGLEFLIYFQGNSAPDKSGLPSDRFSAERTGGSVSTLTIQRTQQEDSAVYLCASSSRGVVYNEQFFGPGTRLTVL.

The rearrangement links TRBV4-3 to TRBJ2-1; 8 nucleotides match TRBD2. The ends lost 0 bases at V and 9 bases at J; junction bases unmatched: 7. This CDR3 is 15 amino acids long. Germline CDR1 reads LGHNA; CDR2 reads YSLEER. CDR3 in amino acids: CASSQDHSGTCEQFF. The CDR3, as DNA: TGCGCCAGCAGCCAAGATCATAGCGGGACATGTGAGCAGTTCTTC.

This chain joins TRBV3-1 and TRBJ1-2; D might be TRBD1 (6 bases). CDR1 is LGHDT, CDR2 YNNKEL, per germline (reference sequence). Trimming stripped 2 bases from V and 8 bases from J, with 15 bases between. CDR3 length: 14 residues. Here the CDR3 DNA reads TGTGCCAGCAGCCAAAATGTTCAGGGGCTGGGCTACACCTTC. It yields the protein CASSQNVQGLGYTF.

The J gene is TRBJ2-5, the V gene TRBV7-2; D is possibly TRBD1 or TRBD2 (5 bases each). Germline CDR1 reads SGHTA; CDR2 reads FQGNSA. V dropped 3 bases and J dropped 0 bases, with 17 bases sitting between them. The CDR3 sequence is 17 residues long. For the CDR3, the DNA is TGTGCCAGCAGCTTGGGGACGGATGATTTGTACCAAGAGACCCAGTACTTC. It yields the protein CASSLGTDDLYQETQYF.

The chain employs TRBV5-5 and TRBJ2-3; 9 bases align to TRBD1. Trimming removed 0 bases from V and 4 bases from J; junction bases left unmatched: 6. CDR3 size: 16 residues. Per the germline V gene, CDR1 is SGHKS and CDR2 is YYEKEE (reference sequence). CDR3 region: CASSLVNRGRADTQYF. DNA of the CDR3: TGTGCCAGCAGCTTGGTAAACAGGGGGCGTGCAGATACGCAGTATTTT. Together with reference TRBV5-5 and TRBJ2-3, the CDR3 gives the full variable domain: DAGVTQSPTHLIKTRGQQVTLRCSPISGHKSVSWYQQVLGQGPQFIFQYYEKEERGRGNFPDRFSARQFPNYSSELNVNALLLGDSALYLCASSLVNRGRADTQYFGPGTRLTVL.

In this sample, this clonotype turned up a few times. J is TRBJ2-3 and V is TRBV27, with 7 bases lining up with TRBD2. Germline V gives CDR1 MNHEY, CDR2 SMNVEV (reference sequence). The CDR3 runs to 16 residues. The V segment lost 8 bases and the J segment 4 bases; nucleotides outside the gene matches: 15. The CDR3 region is CASCSLGLGGPDTQYF. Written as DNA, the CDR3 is TGTGCCAGCTGTTCCCTCGGACTAGGAGGACCAGATACGCAGTATTTT.